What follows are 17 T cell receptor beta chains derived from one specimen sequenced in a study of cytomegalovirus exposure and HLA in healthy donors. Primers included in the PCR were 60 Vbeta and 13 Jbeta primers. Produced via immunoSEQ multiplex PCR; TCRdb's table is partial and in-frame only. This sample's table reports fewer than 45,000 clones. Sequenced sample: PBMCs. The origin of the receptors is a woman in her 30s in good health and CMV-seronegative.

The CDR3 here is CASTAWKSGGCEQYF. The DNA for the CDR3 is TGTGCCAGCACCGCCTGGAAATCAGGGGGCTGCGAGCAGTACTTC. The genes are TRBV21-1 and TRBJ2-7; the D call in the table, TRBD1, was not verified against the DNA. TRBV21-1 is recorded as a pseudogene. CDR3 size: 15 residues.

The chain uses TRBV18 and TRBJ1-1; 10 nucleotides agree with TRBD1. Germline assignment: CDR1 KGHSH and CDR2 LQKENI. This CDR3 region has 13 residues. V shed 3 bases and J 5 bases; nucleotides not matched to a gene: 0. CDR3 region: CASSPGQGTEAFF. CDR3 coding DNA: TGTGCCAGCTCACCGGGACAGGGGACTGAAGCTTTCTTT.

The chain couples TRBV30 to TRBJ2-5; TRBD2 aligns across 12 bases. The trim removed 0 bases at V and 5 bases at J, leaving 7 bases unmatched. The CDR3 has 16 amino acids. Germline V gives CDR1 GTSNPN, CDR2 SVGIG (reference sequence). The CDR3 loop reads CAWSVIASGRAETQYF. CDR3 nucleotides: TGTGCCTGGAGTGTAATTGCTAGCGGGAGGGCGGAGACCCAGTACTTC.

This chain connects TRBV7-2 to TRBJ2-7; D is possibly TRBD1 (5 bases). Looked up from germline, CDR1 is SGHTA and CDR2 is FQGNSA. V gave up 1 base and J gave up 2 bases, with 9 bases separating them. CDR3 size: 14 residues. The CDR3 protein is CASSLEGIAYEQYF. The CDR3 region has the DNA TGTGCCAGCAGCTTAGAGGGGATTGCCTACGAGCAGTACTTC.

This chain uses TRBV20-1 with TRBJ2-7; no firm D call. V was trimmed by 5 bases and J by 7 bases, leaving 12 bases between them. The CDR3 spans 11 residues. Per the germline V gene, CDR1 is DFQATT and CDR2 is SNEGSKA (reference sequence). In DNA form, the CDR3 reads TGCAGTGCTTCCCCCTCGCGGGAGCAGTACTTC. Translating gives CSASPSREQYF.

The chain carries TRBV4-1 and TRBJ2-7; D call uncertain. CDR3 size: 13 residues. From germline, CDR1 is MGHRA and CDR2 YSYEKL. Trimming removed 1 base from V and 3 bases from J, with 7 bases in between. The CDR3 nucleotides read TGCGCCAGCAGCCAAGCTTACGGCTACGAGCAGTACTTC. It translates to CASSQAYGYEQYF.

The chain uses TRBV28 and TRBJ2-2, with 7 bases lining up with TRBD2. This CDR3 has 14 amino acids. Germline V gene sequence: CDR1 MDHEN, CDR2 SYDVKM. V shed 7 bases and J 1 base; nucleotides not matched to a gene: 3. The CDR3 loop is CASKKRENTGELFF. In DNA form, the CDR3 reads TGTGCCAGCAAGAAGCGGGAGAACACCGGGGAGCTGTTTTTT.

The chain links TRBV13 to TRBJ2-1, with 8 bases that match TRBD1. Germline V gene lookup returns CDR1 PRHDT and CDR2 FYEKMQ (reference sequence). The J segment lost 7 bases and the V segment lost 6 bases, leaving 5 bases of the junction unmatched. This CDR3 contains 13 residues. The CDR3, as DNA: TGTGCCAGCAGGAAAACAGGGGGGAATGAGCAGTTCTTC. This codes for CASRKTGGNEQFF.

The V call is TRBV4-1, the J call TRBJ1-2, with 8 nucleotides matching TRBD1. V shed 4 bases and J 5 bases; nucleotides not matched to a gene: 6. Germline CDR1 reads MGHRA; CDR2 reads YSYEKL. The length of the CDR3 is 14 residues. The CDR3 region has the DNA TGCGCCAGCAGCCTCGGGACAGGAATGTATGGCTACACCTTC. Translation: CASSLGTGMYGYTF.

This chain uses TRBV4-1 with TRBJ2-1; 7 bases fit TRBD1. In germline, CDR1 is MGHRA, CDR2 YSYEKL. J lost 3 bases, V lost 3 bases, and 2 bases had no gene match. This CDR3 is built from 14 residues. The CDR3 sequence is CASSHDRVYNEQFF. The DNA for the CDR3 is TGCGCCAGCAGCCACGACAGGGTCTACAATGAGCAGTTCTTC.

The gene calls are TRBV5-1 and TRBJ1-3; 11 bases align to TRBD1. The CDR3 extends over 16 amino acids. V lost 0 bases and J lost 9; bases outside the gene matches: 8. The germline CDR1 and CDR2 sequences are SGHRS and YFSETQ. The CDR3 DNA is TGCGCCAGCAGCTTGGAACCGGGACAGGGGGAGTCCACCATATATTTT. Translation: CASSLEPGQGESTIYF. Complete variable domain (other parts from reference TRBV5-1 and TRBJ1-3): KAGVTQTPRYLIKTRGQQVTLSCSPISGHRSVSWYQQTPGQGLQFLFEYFSETQRNKGNFPGRFSGRQFSNSRSEMNVSTLELGDSALYLCASSLEPGQGESTIYFGEGSWLTVV.

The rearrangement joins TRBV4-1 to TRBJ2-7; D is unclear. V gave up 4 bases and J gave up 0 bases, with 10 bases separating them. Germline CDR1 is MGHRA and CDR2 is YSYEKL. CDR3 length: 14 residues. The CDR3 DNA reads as TGCGCCAGCAGCCTAAGCCTTAGCTCCTACGAGCAGTACTTC. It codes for CASSLSLSSYEQYF.

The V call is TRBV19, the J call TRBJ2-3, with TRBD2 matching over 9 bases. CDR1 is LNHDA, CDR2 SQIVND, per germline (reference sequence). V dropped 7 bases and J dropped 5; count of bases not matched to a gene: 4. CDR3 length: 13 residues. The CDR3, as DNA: TGTGCCAGTACCAGTAGCGGGAGAGATACGCAGTATTTT. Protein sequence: CASTSSGRDTQYF.

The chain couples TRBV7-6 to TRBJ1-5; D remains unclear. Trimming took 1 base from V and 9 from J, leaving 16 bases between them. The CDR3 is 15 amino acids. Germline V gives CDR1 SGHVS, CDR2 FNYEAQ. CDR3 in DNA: TGTGCCAGCAGCTTAGTTTACGGTCCTGCGGGGCCCCAGCATTTT. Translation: CASSLVYGPAGPQHF. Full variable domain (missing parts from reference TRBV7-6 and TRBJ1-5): GAGVSQSPRYKVTKRGQDVALRCDPISGHVSLYWYRQALGQGPEFLTYFNYEAQQDKSGLPNDRFSAERPEGSISTLTIQRTEQRDSAMYRCASSLVYGPAGPQHFGDGTRLSIL.

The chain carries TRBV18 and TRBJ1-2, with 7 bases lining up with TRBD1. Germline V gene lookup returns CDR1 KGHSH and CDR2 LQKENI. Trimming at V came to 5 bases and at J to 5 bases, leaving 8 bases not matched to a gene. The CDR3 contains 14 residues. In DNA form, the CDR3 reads TGTGCCAGCTCAACGGGACAGTGGCGGTATGGCTACACCTTC. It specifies CASSTGQWRYGYTF.

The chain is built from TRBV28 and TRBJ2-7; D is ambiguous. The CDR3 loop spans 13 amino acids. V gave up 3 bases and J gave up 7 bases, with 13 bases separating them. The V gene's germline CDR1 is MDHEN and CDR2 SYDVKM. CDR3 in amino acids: CASSFSLRQEQYF. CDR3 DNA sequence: TGTGCCAGCAGTTTTTCCCTGCGGCAGGAGCAGTACTTC.

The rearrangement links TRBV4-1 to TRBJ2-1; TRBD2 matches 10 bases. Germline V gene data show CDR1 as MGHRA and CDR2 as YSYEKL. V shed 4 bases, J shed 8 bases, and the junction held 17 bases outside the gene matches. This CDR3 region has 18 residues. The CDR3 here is CASSLSYSGTSALHEQFF. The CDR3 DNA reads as TGCGCCAGCAGCCTCTCTTACTCCGGGACTAGCGCGTTGCATGAGCAGTTCTTC.